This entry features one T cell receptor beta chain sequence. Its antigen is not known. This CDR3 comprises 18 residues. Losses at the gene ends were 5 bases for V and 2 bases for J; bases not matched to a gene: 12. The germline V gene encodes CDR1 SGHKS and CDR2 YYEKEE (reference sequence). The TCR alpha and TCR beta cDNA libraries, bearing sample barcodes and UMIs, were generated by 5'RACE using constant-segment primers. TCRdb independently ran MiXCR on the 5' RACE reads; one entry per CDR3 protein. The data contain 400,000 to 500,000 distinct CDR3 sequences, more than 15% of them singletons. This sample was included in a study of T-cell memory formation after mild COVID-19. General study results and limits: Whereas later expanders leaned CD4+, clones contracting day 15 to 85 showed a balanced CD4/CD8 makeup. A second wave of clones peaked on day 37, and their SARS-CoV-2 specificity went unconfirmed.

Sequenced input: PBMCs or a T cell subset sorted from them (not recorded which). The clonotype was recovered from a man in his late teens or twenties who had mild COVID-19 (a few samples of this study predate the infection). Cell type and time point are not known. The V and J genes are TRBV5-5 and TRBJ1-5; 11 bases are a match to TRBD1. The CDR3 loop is CASRLGTGGLGGNQPQHF. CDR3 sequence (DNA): TGTGCCAGCAGGCTGGGGACAGGGGGATTAGGGGGCAATCAGCCCCAGCATTTT.